These T cell receptor beta chains were read from a single sample in a study of OX40 agonist ivuxolimab in advanced cancers. Here immunoSEQ multiplex PCR was the method, and the copy in TCRdb shows in-frame clones only, minus some. This sample has about 44,000 clones; about 94% occur once, and the top ten carry 8% to 13%. The sample consisted of CD4+ or CD8+ T cells sorted from blood, taken in a trial of the OX40 agonist ivuxolimab. These TCRs come from an adult with an advanced solid tumor such as melanoma, head and neck, liver or kidney cancer. The conserved cysteine and the conserved F or W are not part of the CDR3 here.

V,CDR3
TRBV4-2,ASSQGPSGMSYNEQF
TRBV4-3,ASSPGTGGGYEQY
TRBV7-9,ASSLFRLAGGDEQF
TRBV30,AWSVQGLADYNEQF
TRBV10-3,AISEGQGGINEKLF
TRBV4-3,ASSLTGTGELF
TRBV27,ASSSPGLGEKLF
TRBV11-3,ASSLVGGWRY
TRBV7-9,ASSPGLRRPETQY
TRBV4-1,ASSQGGLADTQY
TRBV9,ASSVAGDGRVNEKLF
TRBV27,ASSSSGLAVYNEQF
TRBV9,ASSVVRTPAYTGELF
TRBV5-1,ASSLEGSGELF
TRBV28,ASSRRSSYEQY
TRBV6-6,ASRSIAGSSTDTQY
TRBV27,ASSVISNQPQH
TRBV9,ASSLGWVQGETQY
TRBV9,ASSVGGGDYGYT
TRBV10-3,AISESAENSPLH
TRBV27,ASSLSGGSGGEQF
TRBV7-2,ASSLAGTAYNEQF
TRBV6-5,ASRGQGYGYT
TRBV29-1,SVESQYNEQF
TRBV4-3,ASSPSVRGPLYEQY
TRBV30,AWTGLLNTEAF
TRBV4-3,ASSMARGANQPQH
TRBV9,ASSAGVLQPQH
TRBV27,ASSLSSGGGETQY
TRBV6-5,ASSSPTHKNIQY
TRBV27,ASSPLQLAGGPYTGELF
TRBV5-4,ASSFGQTYEQY
TRBV5-6,ASSLEGEYTGELF
TRBV9,ASSGGVSTDTQY
TRBV5-8,ASSILPEAF
TRBV11-1,ASSPPGYEETQY
TRBV7-2,ASSRGSTYEQY
TRBV2,ASSEPGLAPDEQF
TRBV7-9,ASSSDSGAPNTGELF
TRBV4-3,ASSQVTSSYEQY
TRBV13,ASSSQDVRGSPLH
TRBV11-3,ASSLGPIPEY
TRBV27,ASSLMGETQY
TRBV18,ASSPRQINTEAF
TRBV9,ASSDDRRETQY
TRBV30,AWSVVGRGTGELF
TRBV7-2,ASSLRNTDTQY
TRBV6-5,ASSYSTENYGYT
TRBV9,ASSVAEGGSVNEQY
TRBV6-6,ASSGTGPNQPQH